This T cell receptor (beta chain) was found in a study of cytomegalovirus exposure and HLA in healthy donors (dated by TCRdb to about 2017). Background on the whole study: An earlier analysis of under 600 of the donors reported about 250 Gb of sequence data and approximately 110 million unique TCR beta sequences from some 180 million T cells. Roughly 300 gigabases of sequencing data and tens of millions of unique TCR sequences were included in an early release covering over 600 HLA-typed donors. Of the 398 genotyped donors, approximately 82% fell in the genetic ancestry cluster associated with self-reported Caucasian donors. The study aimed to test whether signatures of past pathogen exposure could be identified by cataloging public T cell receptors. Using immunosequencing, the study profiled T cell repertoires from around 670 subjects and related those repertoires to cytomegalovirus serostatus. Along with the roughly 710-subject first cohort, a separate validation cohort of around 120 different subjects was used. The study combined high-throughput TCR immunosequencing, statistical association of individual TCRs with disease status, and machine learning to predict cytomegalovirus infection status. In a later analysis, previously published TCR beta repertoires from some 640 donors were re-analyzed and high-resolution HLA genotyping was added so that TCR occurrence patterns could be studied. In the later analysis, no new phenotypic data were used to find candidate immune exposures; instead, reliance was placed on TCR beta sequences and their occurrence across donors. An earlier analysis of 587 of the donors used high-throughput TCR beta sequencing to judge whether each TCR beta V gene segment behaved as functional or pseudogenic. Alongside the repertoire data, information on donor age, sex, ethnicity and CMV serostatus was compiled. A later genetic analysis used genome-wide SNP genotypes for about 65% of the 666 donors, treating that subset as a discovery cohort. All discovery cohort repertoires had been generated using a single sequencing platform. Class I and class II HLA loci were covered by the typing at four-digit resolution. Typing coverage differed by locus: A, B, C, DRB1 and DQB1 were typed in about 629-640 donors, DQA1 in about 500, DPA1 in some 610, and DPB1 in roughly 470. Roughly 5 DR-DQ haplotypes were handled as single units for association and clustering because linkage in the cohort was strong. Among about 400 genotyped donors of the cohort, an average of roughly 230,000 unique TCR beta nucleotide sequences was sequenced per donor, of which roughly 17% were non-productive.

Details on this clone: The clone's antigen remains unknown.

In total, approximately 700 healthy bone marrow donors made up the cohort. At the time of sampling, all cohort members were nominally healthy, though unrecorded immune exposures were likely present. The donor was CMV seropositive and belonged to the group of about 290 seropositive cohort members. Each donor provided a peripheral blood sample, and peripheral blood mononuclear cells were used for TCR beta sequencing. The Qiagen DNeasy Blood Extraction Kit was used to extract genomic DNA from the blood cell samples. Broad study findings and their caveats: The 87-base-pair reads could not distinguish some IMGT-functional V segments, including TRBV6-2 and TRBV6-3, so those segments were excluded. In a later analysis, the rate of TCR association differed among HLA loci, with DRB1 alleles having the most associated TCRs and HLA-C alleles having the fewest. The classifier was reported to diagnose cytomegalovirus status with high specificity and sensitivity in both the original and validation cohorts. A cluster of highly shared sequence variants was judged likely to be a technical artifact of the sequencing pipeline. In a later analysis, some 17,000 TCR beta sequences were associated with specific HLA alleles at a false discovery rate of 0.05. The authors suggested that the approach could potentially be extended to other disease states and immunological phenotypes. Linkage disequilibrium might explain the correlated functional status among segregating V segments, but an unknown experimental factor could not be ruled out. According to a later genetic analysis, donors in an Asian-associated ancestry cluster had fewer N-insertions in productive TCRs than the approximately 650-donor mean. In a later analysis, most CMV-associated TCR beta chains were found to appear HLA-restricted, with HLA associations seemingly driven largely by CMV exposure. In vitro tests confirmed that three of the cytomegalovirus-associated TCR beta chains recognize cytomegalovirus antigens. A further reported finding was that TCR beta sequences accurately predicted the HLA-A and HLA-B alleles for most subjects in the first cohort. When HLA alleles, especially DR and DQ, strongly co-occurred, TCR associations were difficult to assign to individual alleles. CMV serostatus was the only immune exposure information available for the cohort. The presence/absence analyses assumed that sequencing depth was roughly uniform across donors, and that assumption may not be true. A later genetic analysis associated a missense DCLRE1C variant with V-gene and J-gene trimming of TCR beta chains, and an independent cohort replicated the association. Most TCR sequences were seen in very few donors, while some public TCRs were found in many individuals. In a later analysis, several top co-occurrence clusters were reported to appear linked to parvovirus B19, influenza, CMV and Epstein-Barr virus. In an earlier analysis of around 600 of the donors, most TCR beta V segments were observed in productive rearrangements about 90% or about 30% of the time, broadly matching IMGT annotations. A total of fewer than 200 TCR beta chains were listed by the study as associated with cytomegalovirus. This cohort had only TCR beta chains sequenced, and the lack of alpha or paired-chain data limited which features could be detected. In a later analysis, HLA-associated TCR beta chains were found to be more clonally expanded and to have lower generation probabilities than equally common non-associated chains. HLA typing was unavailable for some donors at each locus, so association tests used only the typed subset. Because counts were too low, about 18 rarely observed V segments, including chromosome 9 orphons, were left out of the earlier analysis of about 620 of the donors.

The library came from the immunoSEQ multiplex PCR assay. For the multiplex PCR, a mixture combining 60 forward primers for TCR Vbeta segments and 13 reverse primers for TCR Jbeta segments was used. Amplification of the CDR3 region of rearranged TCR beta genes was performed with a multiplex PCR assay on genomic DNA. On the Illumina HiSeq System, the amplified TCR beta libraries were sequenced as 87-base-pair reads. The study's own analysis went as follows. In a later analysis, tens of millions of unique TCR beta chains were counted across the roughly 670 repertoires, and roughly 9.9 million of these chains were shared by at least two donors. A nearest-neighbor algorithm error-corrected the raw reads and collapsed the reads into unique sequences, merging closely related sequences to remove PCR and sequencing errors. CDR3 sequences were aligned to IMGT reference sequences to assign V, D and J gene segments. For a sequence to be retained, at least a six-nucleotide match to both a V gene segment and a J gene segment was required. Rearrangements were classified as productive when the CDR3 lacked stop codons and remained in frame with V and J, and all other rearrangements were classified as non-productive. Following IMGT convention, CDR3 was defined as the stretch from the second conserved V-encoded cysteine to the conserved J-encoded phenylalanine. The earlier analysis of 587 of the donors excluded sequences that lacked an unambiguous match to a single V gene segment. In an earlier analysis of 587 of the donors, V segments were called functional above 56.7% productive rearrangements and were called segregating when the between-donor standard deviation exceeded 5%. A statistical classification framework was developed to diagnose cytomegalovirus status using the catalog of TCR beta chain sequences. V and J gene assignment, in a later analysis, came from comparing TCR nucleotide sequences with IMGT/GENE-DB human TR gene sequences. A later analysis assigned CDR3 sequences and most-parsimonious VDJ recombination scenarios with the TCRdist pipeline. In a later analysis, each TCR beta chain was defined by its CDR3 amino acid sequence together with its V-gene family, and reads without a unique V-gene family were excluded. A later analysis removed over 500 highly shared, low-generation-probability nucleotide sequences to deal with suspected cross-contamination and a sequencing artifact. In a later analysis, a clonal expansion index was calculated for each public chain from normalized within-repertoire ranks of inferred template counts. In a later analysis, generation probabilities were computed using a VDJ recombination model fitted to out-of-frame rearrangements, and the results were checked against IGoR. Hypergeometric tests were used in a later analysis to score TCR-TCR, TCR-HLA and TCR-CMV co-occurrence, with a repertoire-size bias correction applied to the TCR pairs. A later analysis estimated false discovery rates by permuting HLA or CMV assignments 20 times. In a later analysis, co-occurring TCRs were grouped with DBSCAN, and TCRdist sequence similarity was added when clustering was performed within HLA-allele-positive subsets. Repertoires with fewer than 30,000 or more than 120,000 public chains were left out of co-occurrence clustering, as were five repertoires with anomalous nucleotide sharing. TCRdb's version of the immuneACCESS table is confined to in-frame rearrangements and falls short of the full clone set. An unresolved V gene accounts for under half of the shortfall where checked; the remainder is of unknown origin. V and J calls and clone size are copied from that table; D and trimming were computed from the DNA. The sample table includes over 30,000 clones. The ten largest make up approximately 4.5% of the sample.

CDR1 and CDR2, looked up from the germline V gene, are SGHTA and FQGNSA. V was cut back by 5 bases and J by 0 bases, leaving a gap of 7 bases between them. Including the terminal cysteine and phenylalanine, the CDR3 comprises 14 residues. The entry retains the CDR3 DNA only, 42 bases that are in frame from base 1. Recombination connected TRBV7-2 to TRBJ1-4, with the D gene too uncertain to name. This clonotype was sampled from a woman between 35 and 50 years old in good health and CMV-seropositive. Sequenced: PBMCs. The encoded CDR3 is CASSAVATNEKLFF. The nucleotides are TGTGCCAGCAGCGCAGTTGCAACTAATGAAAAACTGTTTTTT.